This TCR beta chain was observed in a study of molecular identifiers for immune sequencing clone quantification. Study conclusions and caveats: The study found clones above 20 RNA copies held over 98% of effector molecules and under 1% in naive cells.

Note on this clonotype: Its specificity is not known. A much more abundant neighbour one base away suggests this may be a read error.

Previously described methods and listed TCR primers produced bulk TCR libraries. TCRdb called the PCR reads again in MiXCR, with one record for every CDR3 protein. Of fewer than 45,000 distinct CDR3 sequences in the sample, 15% to 20% were seen once. A CD8+CD4-CCR7+CD45RA+ gate was used to sort naive CD8 T cells. This CDR3 is built from 14 residues. The chain uses TRBV23-1 and TRBJ2-5; D may correspond to TRBD1 or TRBD2 (6 bases each). TRBV23-1 belongs to the ORF category, with a function that is uncertain. The TCR originated in a human donor in good health. Some libraries in this study had Jurkat cell RNA spiked in. The specimen sequenced was naive CD8+ T cells from blood, with Jurkat cell RNA spiked in. Stated subset: FACS-sorted CD8+CD4-CCR7+CD45RA+ naive T cells. The CDR3 nucleotides read TGCGCCAGTCGGGAAGGGGGGCCGCAAGAGACCCAGCACTTC. Protein sequence: CASREGGPQETQHF.